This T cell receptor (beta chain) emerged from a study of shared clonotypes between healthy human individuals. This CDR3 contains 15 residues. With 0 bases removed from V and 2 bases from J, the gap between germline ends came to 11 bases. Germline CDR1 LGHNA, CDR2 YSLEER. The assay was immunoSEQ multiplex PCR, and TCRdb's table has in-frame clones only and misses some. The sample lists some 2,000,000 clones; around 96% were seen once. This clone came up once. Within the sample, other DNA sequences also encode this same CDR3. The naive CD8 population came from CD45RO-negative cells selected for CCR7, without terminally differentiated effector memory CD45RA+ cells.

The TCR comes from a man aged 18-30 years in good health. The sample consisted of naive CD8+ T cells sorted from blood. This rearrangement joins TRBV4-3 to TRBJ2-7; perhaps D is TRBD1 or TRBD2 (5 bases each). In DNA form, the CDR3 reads TGCGCCAGCAGCCAAGATTTGGGGGAAACCTACGAGCAGTACTTC. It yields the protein CASSQDLGETYEQYF.